Below are 21 T cell receptor beta chains sequenced from a single sample in a study of T-cell memory formation after mild COVID-19. TCRdb re-called the 5' RACE reads through MiXCR, storing one row per CDR3 protein. The sample has about 340,000 distinct CDR3 sequences, more than 15% seen once. The specimen sequenced was PBMCs or a T cell subset sorted from them (not recorded which). These receptor sequences come from a man aged 18 to 30 who had mild COVID-19 (a few samples of this study predate the infection). Cell type and time point are not known.

V usage is TRBV24-1 and J usage is TRBJ2-1, with 7 nucleotides matching TRBD2. V trimming: 4 bases; J trimming: 9 bases; junction bases outside the gene matches: 5. The CDR3 length is 13 residues. The germline gives CDR1 KGHDR, CDR2 SFDVKD. CDR3 in amino acids: CATSDTQRGEQFF. Written as DNA, the CDR3 is TGTGCCACCAGTGACACCCAGCGGGGTGAGCAGTTCTTC.

The rearrangement links TRBV29-1 to TRBJ2-5; TRBD2 matches 7 bases. CDR1 and CDR2 (germline): SQVTM, ANQGSEA. V was clipped by 4 bases and J by 11 bases; unmatched bases: 4. This CDR3 region has 10 residues. The CDR3, as DNA: TGCAGCGTTGGGGACTACCATCAGTACTTC. Its translation: CSVGDYHQYF. The whole variable domain, remainder taken from reference TRBV29-1 and TRBJ2-5, is SAVISQKPSRDICQRGTSLTIQCQVDSQVTMMFWYRQQPGQSLTLIATANQGSEATYESGFVIDKFPISRPNLTFSTLTVSNMSPEDSSIYLCSVGDYHQYFGPGTRLLVL.

The V call is TRBV6-2 or TRBV6-3, the J call TRBJ1-2, with TRBD1 matching 7 bases. Germline V gene lookup returns CDR1 MNHEY and CDR2 SVGEGT. V dropped 5 bases and J dropped 7; count of bases not matched to a gene: 16. The CDR3 totals 16 residues. The DNA for the CDR3 is TGTGCCAGCAGTACGTACAGGGGAGCGGGACGGAGTGGCTACACCTTC. Protein product: CASSTYRGAGRSGYTF.

In its sample, this clonotype was seen once. Germline is not matched at one junction end, which may reflect a read error. CDR3 protein: CASSSGQGSGYTF. Here the CDR3 DNA reads TGTGCTAGCAGCTCGGGACAGGGCTCTGGCTACACCTTC. V usage is TRBV7-7 and J usage is TRBJ1-2; 9 nucleotides match TRBD1. This CDR3 contains 13 residues. The germline V gene has CDR1 SSHAT and CDR2 FNYEAQ (reference sequence).

The table lists this clonotype with a few counts. The V call is TRBV7-9, the J call TRBJ1-5; D gene unclear. V lost 5 bases, J lost 5 bases, and 13 bases lay in between. This CDR3 is 14 amino acids long. CDR1 and CDR2 (germline): SEHNR, FQNEAQ (reference sequence). The CDR3 is CASSLGSGHQPQHF. Here the CDR3 DNA reads TGTGCCAGCAGCCTGGGGTCCGGGCATCAGCCCCAGCATTTT.

The chain combines TRBV20-1 with TRBJ2-1; D remains unclear. Germline CDR1 DFQATT, CDR2 SNEGSKA (reference sequence). V lost 0 bases and J 6 bases, leaving 12 bases between the germline ends. The CDR3 spans 14 residues. DNA of the CDR3: TGCAGTGCTAGAGACTGTCCCGGGTGCAATGAGCAGTTCTTC. Translation gives CSARDCPGCNEQFF.

In this sample, this clonotype turned up a few times. The genes are TRBV7-9 and TRBJ1-5; the D gene is possibly TRBD1 (6 bases). V shed 5 bases and J shed 0 bases, with 8 bases lying between them. The CDR3 length is 14 residues. CDR1 SEHNR and CDR2 FQNEAQ come from the germline V gene (reference sequence). CDR3 in DNA: TGTGCCAGCAGCCAACAGGGTAGCAATCAGCCCCAGCATTTT. It codes for CASSQQGSNQPQHF.

Many counts were recorded for this clonotype. The chain combines TRBV10-2 with TRBJ2-7; D not certain. This CDR3 region has 14 residues. V was shortened by 4 bases and J by 4 bases, with 14 bases between the two germline ends. Germline V gives CDR1 WSHSY, CDR2 SAAADI. The CDR3 DNA reads as TGCGCCAGCAGTGCCCCCCGTTTGGGTTACGAGCAGTACTTC. This gives the protein CASSAPRLGYEQYF.

In this sample, this clonotype turned up a few times. V and J are TRBV27 and TRBJ2-1; 7 bases map to TRBD1. Germline values: CDR1 MNHEY, CDR2 SMNVEV (reference sequence). This CDR3 is built from 15 residues. V trimming: 4 bases; J trimming: 8 bases; junction bases outside the gene matches: 11. The CDR3 region is CASSSRGLHVHEQFF. DNA for the CDR3: TGTGCCAGCAGTTCTAGGGGGCTCCATGTTCATGAGCAGTTCTTC.

The V gene is TRBV20-1, the J gene TRBJ1-5; D is undetermined. V was cut by 0 bases and J by 0 bases, with 6 bases left in between. The CDR3 runs to 14 residues. Germline CDR1 and CDR2: DFQATT and SNEGSKA (reference sequence). CDR3 DNA sequence: TGCAGTGCTAGAGATGGGTTTAGCAATCAGCCCCAGCATTTT. Translation: CSARDGFSNQPQHF.

This clonotype was found many times. The rearrangement joins TRBV7-3 to TRBJ1-1; weak D call: TRBD1 (5 bases). The V end was cut by 2 bases, the J end by 1 base, with 8 bases between. The germline V gene has CDR1 SGHTA and CDR2 FQGTGA. The CDR3 has 14 residues. The CDR3: CASSLGGKNTEAFF. CDR3 bases: TGTGCCAGCAGCTTAGGGGGGAAGAACACTGAAGCTTTCTTT.

This clonotype was recorded a few times. The gene calls are TRBV7-9 and TRBJ1-2; 7 bases are a match to TRBD1. The CDR3 has 15 residues. J lost 3 bases, V lost 5 bases, and 9 bases had no gene match. Germline V gene lookup returns CDR1 SEHNR and CDR2 FQNEAQ (reference sequence). The CDR3: CASSPRQGWDYGYTF. As DNA, the CDR3 is TGTGCCAGCAGCCCGAGACAGGGTTGGGACTATGGCTACACCTTC.

There are many counts of this clonotype. This rearrangement joins TRBV5-1 to TRBJ1-5; the D is unclear. CDR1 is SGHRS and CDR2 is YFSETQ in the germline V gene. Trimming cost V 4 bases and J 6 bases, with 20 bases left between them. The CDR3 loop spans 16 amino acids. CDR3 protein: CASSPGVSSLGQPQHF. The CDR3 DNA reads as TGCGCCAGCAGCCCGGGTGTTAGCAGTCTCGGTCAGCCCCAGCATTTT.

This chain links TRBV27 with TRBJ2-6; tentatively, D is TRBD1 or TRBD2 (6 bases each). The V gene's germline CDR1 is MNHEY and CDR2 SMNVEV (reference sequence). Trimming stripped 3 bases from V and 1 base from J, with 13 bases between. The CDR3 has 17 amino acids. The CDR3 region has the DNA TGTGCCAGCAGTTTCGGGGGCCTGCGTTCTGGGGCCAACGTCCTGACTTTC. Its protein is CASSFGGLRSGANVLTF.

The rearrangement uses TRBV10-3 and TRBJ2-5; 8 nucleotides line up with TRBD2. The ends lost 10 bases at V and 4 bases at J; junction bases unmatched: 8. CDR3 length equals 13 residues. Germline CDR1 is ENHRY and CDR2 is SYGVKD. CDR3 sequence: CATGGARGETQYF. CDR3 DNA sequence: TGTGCCACCGGGGGGGCCCGGGGAGAGACCCAGTACTTC.

CDR3 residues: CASTGTYTEAFF. The CDR3 DNA sequence: TGTGCCAGCACGGGGACCTACACTGAAGCTTTCTTT. The chain links TRBV28 to TRBJ1-1; D possibly corresponds to TRBD1 (5 bases). V lost 7 bases and J 3 bases, leaving 9 bases between the germline ends. The CDR3 spans 12 residues. Per the germline V gene, CDR1 is MDHEN and CDR2 is SYDVKM.

The J gene is TRBJ2-2, the V gene TRBV28, with 8 positions matching TRBD1. The germline V gene has CDR1 MDHEN and CDR2 SYDVKM. The CDR3 consists of 14 residues. The J segment lost 5 bases and the V segment lost 5 bases, leaving 4 bases of the junction unmatched. The CDR3 is CASSQGAGTGELFF. The CDR3 coding sequence is TGTGCCAGCAGTCAGGGGGCTGGGACCGGGGAGCTGTTTTTT.

CDR3 nucleotides: TGTGCCTGGAGTGTACTTGAGACCCAGTACTTC. As protein: CAWSVLETQYF. V usage is TRBV30 and J usage is TRBJ2-5; no reliable D call. Germline CDR1 is GTSNPN and CDR2 is SVGIG (reference sequence). The CDR3 length is 11 residues. The V gene lost 0 bases and the J gene lost 5 bases, with 4 bases spanning the gap.

In this sample, this clonotype turned up a few times. The V gene is TRBV10-3, the J gene TRBJ2-5; the D is unclear. This CDR3 region has 11 residues. Trimming removed 6 bases at V and 5 bases at J, with 7 bases between. The V gene's germline CDR1 is ENHRY and CDR2 SYGVKD. As DNA, the CDR3 is TGTGCCATCAGAGGCGGTGAGACCCAGTACTTC. It specifies CAIRGGETQYF.

The chain couples TRBV25-1 to TRBJ1-5, with a weak D call TRBD1 (5 bases). The CDR3 totals 13 residues. Per the germline V gene, CDR1 is MGHDK and CDR2 is SYGVNS. V dropped 2 bases and J dropped 11 bases, with 13 bases sitting between them. CDR3 in amino acids: CASSEGDLGAQHF. CDR3 coding DNA: TGTGCCAGCAGTGAAGGGGATTTGGGGGCCCAGCATTTT.

This clonotype was picked up a small number of times. The rearrangement links TRBV7-9 to TRBJ1-2; TRBD1 matches 8 bases. CDR1 is SEHNR, CDR2 FQNEAQ, per germline (reference sequence). Germline trimming cut 6 bases from V and 6 bases from J; bases unmatched to any gene: 6. The CDR3 extends over 13 amino acids. This CDR3 reads CASSPTGVDGYTF. The CDR3 DNA sequence: TGTGCCAGCAGTCCGACAGGGGTCGATGGCTACACCTTC.